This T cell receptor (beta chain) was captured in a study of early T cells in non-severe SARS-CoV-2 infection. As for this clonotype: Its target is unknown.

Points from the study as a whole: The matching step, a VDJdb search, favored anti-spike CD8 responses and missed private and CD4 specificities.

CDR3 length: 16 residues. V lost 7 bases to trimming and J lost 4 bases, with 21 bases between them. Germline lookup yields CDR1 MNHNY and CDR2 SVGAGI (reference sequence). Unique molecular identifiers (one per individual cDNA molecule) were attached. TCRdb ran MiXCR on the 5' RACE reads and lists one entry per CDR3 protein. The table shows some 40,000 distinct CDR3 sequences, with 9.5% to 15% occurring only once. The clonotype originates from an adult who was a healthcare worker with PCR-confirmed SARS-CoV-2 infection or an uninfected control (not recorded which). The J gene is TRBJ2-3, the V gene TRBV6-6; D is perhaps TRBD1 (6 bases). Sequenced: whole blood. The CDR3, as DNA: TGTGCCAGCACCCCAGCCCGCAGGGGCGAGGCAGATACGCAGTATTTT. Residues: CASTPARRGEADTQYF.